One and the same sample provided the 21 T cell receptor beta chains below, sequenced in a study of blood T cell repertoires in COVID-19. The table came from immunoSEQ multiplex PCR; TCRdb's copy has only in-frame clones and leaves some out. Of about 98,000 clones in the sample, 82% were seen once. Sequenced: peripheral blood. The receptors shown here come from a man between 65 and 85 years old with active or convalescent COVID-19.

This chain connects TRBV12-3 or TRBV12-4 to TRBJ1-6; perhaps TRBD1 as D (6 bases). CDR3 length: 13 amino acids. V lost 5 bases and J 7 bases, leaving 9 bases between the germline ends. The DNA for the CDR3 is TGTGCCAGCAGTGGACAGTCAAATTCACCCCTCCACTTT. Translating gives CASSGQSNSPLHF.

This chain connects TRBV6-4 to TRBJ1-2, with 7 bases lining up with TRBD1. The CDR3 runs 13 residues. Trimming took 4 bases from V and 14 from J; bases not matched to a gene: 13. Germline loops: CDR1 MRHNA, CDR2 SNTAGT. CDR3 DNA: TGTGCCAGCAGTGGGGGCAGGGACAGCCCCTCTACCTTC. This encodes CASSGGRDSPSTF.

This chain links TRBV7-9 with TRBJ2-2, with a tentative D call TRBD2 (5 bases). Germline CDR1 reads SEHNR; CDR2 reads FQNEAQ (reference sequence). The V end lost 1 base, the J end lost 6 bases, and 6 bases lay between the germline ends. CDR3 length: 13 amino acids. The DNA of the CDR3 is TGTGCCAGCAGCTTAGAGAGGGCCGGGGAGCTGTTTTTT. This gives the protein CASSLERAGELFF.

The chain recombines TRBV9 with TRBJ2-3, with TRBD2 as a possible D gene (5 bases). V was cut by 3 bases and J by 6 bases, with 14 bases left in between. The CDR3 covers 14 residues. Germline V lookup: CDR1 SGDLS, CDR2 YYNGEE. CDR3 region: CASSGERYWDTQYF. The CDR3 region has the DNA TGTGCCAGCAGCGGAGAGCGGTATTGGGATACGCAGTATTTT.

The CDR3 loop is CASSYGTEYGYTF. In nucleotides, the CDR3 is TGCGCCAGCAGCTACGGGACAGAGTATGGCTACACCTTC. J is TRBJ1-2 and V is TRBV5-1; TRBD1 matches 7 bases. V was clipped by 3 bases and J by 5 bases; unmatched bases: 4. Per the germline V gene, CDR1 is SGHRS and CDR2 is YFSETQ. The CDR3 has 13 amino acids.

The DNA for the CDR3 is TGTGCCAGCAGCCTATTACGGGTCCCGAACACCGGGGAGCTGTTTTTT. Protein: CASSLLRVPNTGELFF. V usage is TRBV14 and J usage is TRBJ2-2; D ambiguous. This CDR3 spans 16 amino acids. The ends were cut back, 4 bases at V and 0 bases at J, with 12 bases in the middle. CDR1 is SGHDN and CDR2 is FVKESK in the germline V gene.

The chain combines TRBV2 with TRBJ2-2, with TRBD2 matching over 9 bases. V was pared by 10 bases and J by 4 bases, with 7 bases of the junction left unmatched. The CDR3 length is 14 residues. Germline V CDR1 and CDR2: SNHLY, FYNNEI. DNA for the CDR3: TGTGCCACCCGGGGTAGCGGGGGCACCGGGGAGCTGTTTTTT. The encoded protein is CATRGSGGTGELFF.

The chain employs TRBV7-6 and TRBJ1-1; 8 bases agree with TRBD1. V was clipped by 6 bases and J by 12 bases; unmatched bases: 9. Germline V gene lookup returns CDR1 SGHVS and CDR2 FNYEAQ. The CDR3 is 12 residues long. The CDR3 region has the DNA TGTGCCAGCAGTTTGACAGGGGATACGACTTTCTTT. Its protein is CASSLTGDTTFF. Drawing the rest from reference TRBV7-6 and TRBJ1-1, the complete variable domain is GAGVSQSPRYKVTKRGQDVALRCDPISGHVSLYWYRQALGQGPEFLTYFNYEAQQDKSGLPNDRFSAERPEGSISTLTIQRTEQRDSAMYRCASSLTGDTTFFGQGTRLTVV.

CDR3 sequence reads: CASSKLGGSANYGYTF. CDR3 DNA: TGTGCCAGCAGCAAACTCGGGGGGTCAGCAAACTATGGCTACACCTTC. V gene TRBV7-8 combines with J gene TRBJ1-2; possibly TRBD1 for D (5 bases). V lost 5 bases and J lost 2, with 18 bases in between. The CDR3 totals 16 residues. CDR1 is SGHVS, CDR2 FQNEAQ, per germline.

V and J are TRBV11-2 and TRBJ1-1, with D perhaps matching TRBD1 (5 bases). CDR3 size: 14 residues. Trimming shortened V by 5 bases and J by 5 bases, and 15 bases separated the two germline ends. Germline CDR1 SGHAT, CDR2 FQNNGV. CDR3 loop: CASSPGRGGTEAFF. In nucleotides, the CDR3 is TGTGCCAGCAGCCCCGGGAGGGGAGGGACTGAAGCTTTCTTT.

The V gene is TRBV14, the J gene TRBJ1-4; D might be TRBD1 (6 bases). Trimming took off 5 bases at V and 5 bases at J, with 9 bases between the two ends. The CDR3 is 13 residues long. Germline CDR1 SGHDN, CDR2 FVKESK. The CDR3 spells CASSVTGNEKLFF. The CDR3 region has the DNA TGTGCCAGCAGCGTTACAGGGAATGAAAAACTGTTTTTT. The full variable domain, rest sourced from reference TRBV14 and TRBJ1-4, is EAGVTQFPSHSVIEKGQTVTLRCDPISGHDNLYWYRRVMGKEIKFLLHFVKESKQDESGMPNNRFLAERTGGTYSTLKVQPAELEDSGVYFCASSVTGNEKLFFGSGTQLSVL.

The genes are TRBV7-9 and TRBJ1-1; TRBD1 aligns across 8 bases. Trimming took 7 bases from V and 3 from J; bases not matched to a gene: 16. Germline V lookup: CDR1 SEHNR, CDR2 FQNEAQ (reference sequence). CDR3 length equals 17 residues. CDR3 coding DNA: TGTGCCAGCACCCCATACTGGACAGGGATTAGGTACACTGAAGCTTTCTTT. This translates into CASTPYWTGIRYTEAFF.

CDR3 DNA: TGTGCCAGCAGCTCCGGACAGGGGGCAAGTGGGACTGAAGCTTTCTTT. Translation gives CASSSGQGASGTEAFF. This chain connects TRBV5-8 to TRBJ1-1; 11 nucleotides align to TRBD1. The germline V gene encodes CDR1 SGHTS and CDR2 YDEGEE. The CDR3 consists of 16 residues. With 3 bases clipped from V and 5 bases from J, the junction kept 9 bases outside the gene matches.

This clone was counted between two and nine times. V gene TRBV5-1 combines with J gene TRBJ2-7; D remains ambiguous. Germline V gene data show CDR1 as SGHRS and CDR2 as YFSETQ. Trimming shortened V by 0 bases and J by 1 base, and 8 bases separated the two germline ends. The CDR3 runs 14 residues. CDR3 sequence (DNA): TGCGCCAGCAGCTTGGCCGCACTTTCCTACGAGCAGTACTTC. Translation: CASSLAALSYEQYF.

The chain employs TRBV28 and TRBJ2-5; no clear D. The germline gives CDR1 MDHEN, CDR2 SYDVKM. Between the trimmed V and J ends, which lost 5 bases and 4 bases, there was a span of 14 bases. CDR3 size: 14 residues. As DNA, the CDR3 is TGTGCCAGCAGTAATCCCACAGTGGTAGAGACCCAGTACTTC. It encodes CASSNPTVVETQYF.

The chain recombines TRBV19 with TRBJ1-3; D possibly corresponds to TRBD1 (5 bases). Deletions cut 5 bases from V and 0 bases from J, with 17 bases between. The CDR3 loop spans 17 amino acids. The germline gives CDR1 LNHDA, CDR2 SQIVND (reference sequence). The CDR3 DNA is TGTGCCAGTAGTTCGCAGGGTGGCGGAATCTCTGGAAACACCATATATTTT. Residues: CASSSQGGGISGNTIYF.

The rearrangement uses TRBV6-2 or TRBV6-3 and TRBJ2-7; D unclear. The CDR3 totals 16 residues. Trimming pared 0 bases from V and 3 bases from J, leaving 15 bases between. Per germline, CDR1 MNHEY and CDR2 SVGEGT. The CDR3 bases are TGTGCCAGCAGTTACTCGAGGAAGGTACCCGACTACGAGCAGTACTTC. It translates to CASSYSRKVPDYEQYF.

The V call is TRBV7-8, the J call TRBJ1-3; D is unclear. From germline, CDR1 is SGHVS and CDR2 FQNEAQ. Trimming took off 5 bases at V and 0 bases at J, with 11 bases between the two ends. There are 15 residues in the CDR3. The CDR3 nucleotides are TGTGCCAGCAGCCCGTCGACTTACTCTGGAAACACCATATATTTT. It translates to CASSPSTYSGNTIYF.

The chain couples TRBV4-1 to TRBJ1-6; D gene uncertain. The CDR3 covers 12 residues. The germline V gene encodes CDR1 MGHRA and CDR2 YSYEKL. Trimming stripped 8 bases from V and 5 bases from J, with 7 bases between. The CDR3 is CASGRDNSPLHF. In DNA, the CDR3 is TGCGCCAGCGGGCGGGATAATTCACCCCTCCACTTT.

J is TRBJ2-5 and V is TRBV29-1, with D possibly matching TRBD2 (6 bases). Germline CDR1 is SQVTM and CDR2 is ANQGSEA. Trimming left V 4 bases short and J 2 bases short, with 11 bases between. The CDR3 consists of 13 residues. CDR3 bases: TGCAGCGTTGGAAGGGGAGGTCAAGAGACCCAGTACTTC. This codes for CSVGRGGQETQYF.

The rearrangement links TRBV7-8 to TRBJ2-7, with 10 bases matching TRBD1. CDR1 SGHVS and CDR2 FQNEAQ come from the germline V gene. The V and J ends lost 3 bases and 6 bases, in that order; junction bases with no gene match: 5. The CDR3 is made up of 14 amino acids. Here the CDR3 reads CASSFRQGAREQYF. The CDR3, as DNA: TGTGCCAGCAGCTTCCGACAGGGGGCCCGCGAGCAGTACTTC.